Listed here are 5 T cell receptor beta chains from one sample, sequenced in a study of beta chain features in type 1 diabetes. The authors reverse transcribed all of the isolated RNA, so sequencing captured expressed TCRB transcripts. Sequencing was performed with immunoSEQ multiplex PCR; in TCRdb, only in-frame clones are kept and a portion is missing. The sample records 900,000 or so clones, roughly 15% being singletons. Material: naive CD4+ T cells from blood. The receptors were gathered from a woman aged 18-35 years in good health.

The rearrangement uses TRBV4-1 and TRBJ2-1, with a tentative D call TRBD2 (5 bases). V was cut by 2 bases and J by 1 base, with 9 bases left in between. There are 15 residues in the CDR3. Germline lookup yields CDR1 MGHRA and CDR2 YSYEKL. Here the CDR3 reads CASSQLGLSYNEQFF. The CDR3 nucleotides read TGCGCCAGCAGCCAATTAGGACTTTCCTACAATGAGCAGTTCTTC.

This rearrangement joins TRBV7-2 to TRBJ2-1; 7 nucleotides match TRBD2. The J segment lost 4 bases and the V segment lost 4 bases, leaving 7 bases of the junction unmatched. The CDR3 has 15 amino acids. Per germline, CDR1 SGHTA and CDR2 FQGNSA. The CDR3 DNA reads TGTGCCAGCAGCTCGGGGAGGGCCATATACAATGAGCAGTTCTTC. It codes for CASSSGRAIYNEQFF.

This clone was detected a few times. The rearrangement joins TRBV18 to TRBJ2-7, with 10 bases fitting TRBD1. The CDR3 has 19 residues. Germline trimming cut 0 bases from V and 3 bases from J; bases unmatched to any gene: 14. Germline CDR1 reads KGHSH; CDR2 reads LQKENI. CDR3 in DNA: TGTGCCAGCTCACCACCGGTAGGTCGTCAGTGGGACAGGGGCTACGAGCAGTACTTC. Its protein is CASSPPVGRQWDRGYEQYF.

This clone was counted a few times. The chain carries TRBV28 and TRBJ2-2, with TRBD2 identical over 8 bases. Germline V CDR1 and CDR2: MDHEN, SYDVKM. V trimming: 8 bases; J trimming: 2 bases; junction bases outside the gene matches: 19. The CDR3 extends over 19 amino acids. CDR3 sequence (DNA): TGTGCCAGCCGCGGGACCGGGACTAGAGCCTGGGTTAACACCGGGGAGCTGTTTTTT. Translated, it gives CASRGTGTRAWVNTGELFF.

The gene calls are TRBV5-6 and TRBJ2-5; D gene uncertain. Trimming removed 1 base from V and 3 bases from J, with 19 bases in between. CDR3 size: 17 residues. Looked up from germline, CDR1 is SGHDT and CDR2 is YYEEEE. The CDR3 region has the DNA TGTGCCAGCAGCTTGCCGTATATTACTACAACGGAAGAGACCCAGTACTTC. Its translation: CASSLPYITTTEETQYF.